This T cell receptor beta chain was obtained from a study of T cell responses to AZD1222 COVID-19 vaccine (dated by TCRdb to about 2021). Regarding the complete study: A total of 230 to 250 trial participants underwent TCR sequencing, of whom 207 had received two doses of AZD1222 and around 25 had received two doses of the MenACWY control vaccine. Trial participants were enrolled into age subgroups of 18-55, 56-69 and 70-plus years, which contained around 140, 26 and 57 TCR-sequenced participants, respectively. General findings and caveats noted by the study authors: Because no day 14 peak-response samples were available, repertoires were characterized only after the peak T cell response. After two AZD1222 doses, both the breadth and the depth of spike-specific TCRs were significantly higher than at day 0 and than in MenACWY recipients. Nearly half of unique spike-specific TCRs reportedly recognized epitopes outside regions mutated in the B.1.351 and B.1.1.7 variants. Conclusions about previously exposed vaccinees are limited, since just five or six AZD1222 recipients were seropositive for SARS-CoV-2 at baseline. The 56-69-year group was small, and its depth increase did not reach significance, likely because of low power. Most participants were white British and females outnumbered males, and the authors suggested that clonal diversity may have been underestimated. The vaccine-associated CD4 TCRs covered the entire spike protein, and the dominant responses fell in regions 160-218 and 743-854.

The CDR3 regions of human TCRbeta chains were analyzed by immunosequencing. The authors' analysis ran thus. TCRs in the repertoires were matched against a reference library of SARS-CoV-2-specific TCRs that had been generated with the MIRA antigen-specificity platform. Breadth was defined as the fraction of unique TCRs that were SARS-CoV-2-associated, and depth was defined as the fraction of total T cells that were SARS-CoV-2-associated. Using the MIRA data, each spike-specific TCR was assigned both to the spike region to which the TCR was reactive and to a CD4 or CD8 class. Log10-transformed breadth and depth values were compared by one-way ANOVA with Sidak's multiple comparisons tests. The clones in this table, taken by TCRdb from immuneACCESS, are in-frame only. Not every clone is retained; where verified, under half of the shortfall comes from an unresolved V gene, and the cause of the rest is unknown. The V and J calls and the clone size are those of that table, but D and trimming were determined from the DNA. For this sample there are 150,000 to 200,000 clones; over 85% appear just once. Jointly, the top ten make up 1% of the sample.

Taken with the paper, the label for time point translates to: about 28 days (+/-7) after the second vaccine dose. AZD1222 recipients whose second dose came at about 4 weeks and those whose second dose came at about 12 weeks were combined into one group, since spike-specific TCR depth and breadth did not differ between the two schedules. Vaccinee samples came from UK trials COV001 and COV002, including a single-blind randomized controlled phase 2/3 trial of AZD1222 (ChAdOx1 nCoV-19) in healthy adults. Trial participant PBMC samples were collected at day 0 and day 28 after the second dose for TCRbeta chain sequencing. With regard to this clone: No antigen is known for it. Per-base quality was not reported, and no clone a single base away is much larger than it.

Its CDR3 holds 14 amino acids, cysteine through phenylalanine. Solely the CDR3 DNA is kept, with 42 bases framed from the first base. In the germline V gene, CDR1 corresponds to SGHAT and CDR2 to FQNNGV. V loses 6 bases of germline sequence and J loses 5 bases, and the interval between the two ends is 16 bases. The material was peripheral blood, obtained 28 days after the second AZD1222 dose. The rearrangement combines TRBV11-2 with TRBJ1-2, and perhaps TRBD1 as D gene, on 5 matching bases. This clonotype was obtained from an adult who received the AZD1222 COVID-19 vaccine. At the DNA level, the sequence is TGTGCCAGCAGTGCTAGCCAGGGTGTTTATGGCTACACCTTC. It translates to CASSASQGVYGYTF.